These 20 T cell receptor beta chains were all obtained from the same sample, sequenced in a study of blood T cell repertoires in COVID-19 (dated by TCRdb to the early 2020s). The library relied on the immunoSEQ multiplex PCR assay. The source is immuneACCESS, and TCRdb retained only in-frame sequences with V and J called. Part of the clones is not carried over; for the studies checked, unresolved V genes explain less than half of this, and the remainder is unexplained. A total of some 250,000 clones appear in this sample, approximately 80% of them only once. The ten largest account for around 3% of the sample. What was sequenced was peripheral blood. Receptor source: a woman aged 60-70 years with active or convalescent COVID-19.

CDR3 residues: CASKGGQDNEKLFF. The DNA of the CDR3 is TGTGCCAGTAAGGGAGGGCAGGATAATGAAAAACTGTTTTTT. The chain joins TRBV19 to TRBJ1-4; D uncertain. CDR3 length equals 14 residues. V lost 7 bases to trimming and J lost 4 bases, with 13 bases between them. CDR1 and CDR2 (germline): LNHDA, SQIVND (reference sequence).

The gene calls are TRBV7-9 and TRBJ1-6; a possible D gene is TRBD1 (6 bases). V was clipped by 5 bases and J by 0 bases, with 20 bases between them. CDR3 length: 19 residues. Germline V gives CDR1 SEHNR, CDR2 FQNEAQ (reference sequence). The CDR3 sequence: CASSLGGGKEDSYNSPLHF. For the CDR3, the DNA is TGTGCCAGCAGCCTAGGGGGAGGGAAGGAGGACTCCTATAATTCACCCCTCCACTTT.

CDR3 bases: TGTGCCAGCAGCATTCTAGCGGGGGGGCCTTTTCATACGCAGTATTTT. Amino acid sequence: CASSILAGGPFHTQYF. The V call is TRBV3-1 (or the pseudogene TRBV3-2), the J call TRBJ2-3, with 12 bases matching TRBD2. With V trimmed by 5 bases and J by 7 bases, 10 bases remained unmatched. Germline V gene lookup returns CDR1 LGHDT and CDR2 YNNKEL (reference sequence). The CDR3 runs to 16 residues.

A few counts support this clone. V usage is TRBV27 and J usage is TRBJ2-1; tentative D call: TRBD1 (5 bases). The germline V gene encodes CDR1 MNHEY and CDR2 SMNVEV (reference sequence). Trimming took off 3 bases at V and 8 bases at J, with 14 bases between the two ends. The CDR3 has 14 amino acids. CDR3 loop: CASSLGPAPYEQFF. The CDR3 DNA is TGTGCCAGCAGTTTGGGGCCCGCCCCCTATGAGCAGTTCTTC.

V gene TRBV18 combines with J gene TRBJ2-1; 7 bases are a match to TRBD1. V gave up 3 bases and J gave up 5 bases; unmatched junction bases: 4. The CDR3 extends over 14 amino acids. Germline CDR1 reads KGHSH; CDR2 reads LQKENI. The CDR3 sequence: CASSPKQGNNEQFF. The CDR3 DNA sequence: TGTGCCAGCTCACCTAAACAGGGGAACAATGAGCAGTTCTTC.

The V and J genes are TRBV14 and TRBJ1-1; D might be TRBD1 (6 bases). CDR1 SGHDN and CDR2 FVKESK come from the germline V gene. CDR3 length: 14 amino acids. V lost 4 bases to trimming and J lost 5 bases, with 14 bases between them. The chain's CDR3 is CASSRGRGRTEAFF. CDR3 sequence (DNA): TGTGCCAGCAGCCGGGGGCGCGGGAGGACTGAAGCTTTCTTT.

The chain combines TRBV5-8 with TRBJ1-6, with D unclear. V lost 2 bases, J lost 3 bases, and 12 bases lay in between. Looked up from germline, CDR1 is SGHTS and CDR2 is YDEGEE. This CDR3 has 16 residues. Here the CDR3 DNA reads TGTGCCAGCAGCTTTGAACAGAGCAACTATAATTCACCCCTCCACTTT. Translated: CASSFEQSNYNSPLHF.

V gene TRBV11-2 combines with J gene TRBJ2-1; 8 positions agree with TRBD1. Germline CDR1 reads SGHAT; CDR2 reads FQNNGV. J was trimmed by 8 bases and V by 1 base; bases with no gene match: 13. The CDR3 sequence is 17 residues long. CDR3 region: CASSLGGTGAKSDEQFF. In nucleotides, the CDR3 is TGTGCCAGCAGCTTAGGGGGGACAGGAGCTAAAAGCGATGAGCAGTTCTTC. Variable domain in full (rest from reference TRBV11-2 and TRBJ2-1): EAGVAQSPRYKIIEKRQSVAFWCNPISGHATLYWYQQILGQGPKLLIQFQNNGVVDDSQLPKDRFSAERLKGVDSTLKIQPAKLEDSAVYLCASSLGGTGAKSDEQFFGPGTRLTVL.

The chain uses TRBV10-3 and TRBJ2-7, with unresolved D. Trimming left V 0 bases short and J 3 bases short, with 15 bases between. The CDR3 spans 16 residues. The germline gives CDR1 ENHRY, CDR2 SYGVKD. The CDR3 region is CAISESIVKRGYEQYF. For the CDR3, the DNA is TGTGCCATCAGTGAGTCGATAGTAAAGCGAGGCTACGAGCAGTACTTC.

This clone was counted ten times or more. The V call is TRBV7-6, the J call TRBJ2-1, with 13 bases that match TRBD2. V shed 4 bases and J 7 bases; nucleotides not matched to a gene: 13. Germline assignment: CDR1 SGHVS and CDR2 FNYEAQ. CDR3 length equals 18 residues. The CDR3 protein is CASSSPGGLAGVPNEQFF. CDR3 DNA: TGTGCCAGCAGCTCCCCCGGCGGACTAGCGGGGGTCCCAAATGAGCAGTTCTTC.

This chain joins TRBV9 and TRBJ1-5; TRBD1 is a possible D gene (5 bases). This CDR3 is built from 15 residues. CDR1 and CDR2 from the germline V gene are SGDLS and YYNGEE. V was shortened by 4 bases and J by 5 bases, with 16 bases between the two germline ends. The CDR3 sequence is CASSSTPGYDQPQHF. The CDR3 region has the DNA TGTGCCAGCAGCTCCACTCCAGGGTATGATCAGCCCCAGCATTTT.

V and J are TRBV19 and TRBJ1-6; tentatively, D is TRBD1 (5 bases). This CDR3 region has 16 residues. The V and J ends lost 4 bases and 8 bases respectively, with 18 bases between them. The V gene's germline CDR1 is LNHDA and CDR2 SQIVND (reference sequence). The CDR3 loop reads CASSTSRQGSYSPLHF. The CDR3 DNA is TGTGCCAGTAGTACCTCTCGTCAGGGATCGTATTCACCCCTCCACTTT.

This clone was seen only a few times. This CDR3 reads CASSEGLGDGYTF. The CDR3 region has the DNA TGTGCCAGCAGTGAGGGATTAGGGGATGGCTACACCTTC. This sequence joins TRBV25-1 and TRBJ1-2; tentative D call: TRBD1 (5 bases). V lost 3 bases, J lost 6 bases, and 11 bases lay in between. This CDR3 contains 13 residues. Germline values: CDR1 MGHDK, CDR2 SYGVNS.

The gene calls are TRBV10-3 and TRBJ1-1, with D tentatively TRBD1 (5 bases). The V gene lost 4 bases and the J gene lost 2 bases, with 8 bases spanning the gap. The germline V gene has CDR1 ENHRY and CDR2 SYGVKD. The length of the CDR3 is 13 residues. In nucleotides, the CDR3 is TGTGCCATCAGTGGACAGCCAAACACTGAAGCTTTCTTT. Its translation: CAISGQPNTEAFF.

The chain carries TRBV7-9 and TRBJ1-5, with TRBD1 matching over 7 bases. Losses at the gene ends were 3 bases for V and 1 base for J; bases not matched to a gene: 9. Germline V lookup: CDR1 SEHNR, CDR2 FQNEAQ (reference sequence). CDR3 length: 17 residues. The CDR3 spells CASSFAGGSESNQPQHF. In nucleotides, the CDR3 is TGTGCCAGCAGCTTTGCAGGGGGAAGCGAGAGCAATCAGCCCCAGCATTTT.

J is TRBJ2-7 and V is TRBV27; maybe TRBD2 (6 bases). Trimming took off 3 bases at V and 7 bases at J, with 13 bases between the two ends. The CDR3 totals 13 residues. CDR1 MNHEY and CDR2 SMNVEV come from the germline V gene (reference sequence). The DNA for the CDR3 is TGTGCCAGCAGTTTTATAAGGGCGGGGGAGCAGTACTTC. This sequence encodes CASSFIRAGEQYF.

V and J are TRBV28 and TRBJ2-7; D is undetermined. Trimming took off 6 bases at V and 3 bases at J, with 15 bases between the two ends. Germline CDR1 is MDHEN and CDR2 is SYDVKM. The CDR3 contains 14 residues. The CDR3: CASSSTAADYEQYF. The CDR3 nucleotides are TGTGCCAGCAGCTCGACTGCTGCAGACTACGAGCAGTACTTC.

This clone was seen a handful of times. This chain links TRBV6-1 with TRBJ2-5; 11 nucleotides match TRBD1. This CDR3 has 17 residues. The V gene end was trimmed by 0 bases and the J gene end by 4 bases; junction bases not matched to a gene: 7. CDR1 and CDR2 (germline): MNHNS, SASEGT. CDR3: CASSEAPPGTGGETQYF. The CDR3 DNA reads TGTGCCAGCAGTGAAGCACCTCCCGGGACAGGGGGAGAGACCCAGTACTTC.

CDR3 amino acids: CASSSQGRDTEAFF. CDR3 in DNA: TGTGCCAGCAGCTCGCAGGGTAGGGACACTGAAGCTTTCTTT. The chain uses TRBV7-9 and TRBJ1-1; TRBD1 is a possible D gene (5 bases). Germline values: CDR1 SEHNR, CDR2 FQNEAQ (reference sequence). V shed 4 bases and J shed 3 bases, with 12 bases lying between them. This CDR3 comprises 14 residues.

The V and J genes are TRBV7-7 and TRBJ2-2; a possible D gene is TRBD1 (6 bases). The CDR3 contains 15 residues. V was trimmed by 5 bases and J by 2 bases, leaving 12 bases between them. Germline loops: CDR1 SSHAT, CDR2 FNYEAQ (reference sequence). The CDR3 here is CASSSRDTNTGELFF. CDR3 nucleotides: TGTGCCAGCAGCAGCCGGGACACAAACACCGGGGAGCTGTTTTTT.